This passage covers 26 T cell receptor beta chains from one sample sequenced in a study of identical twins. TCRdb itself ran the 5' RACE reads through MiXCR, one entry per CDR3 protein. In the table there are 510,000 or so distinct CDR3 sequences, approximately 14% of which are singletons. A further study also used this sample, focusing on yellow fever vaccine responses in identical twins.

Sequencing was carried out using CD4+ T cells sorted from blood. These receptors were collected from a woman younger than 35 in good health.

This clonotype was seen a handful of times. The gene calls are TRBV7-9 and TRBJ2-1; TRBD1 matches at 8 bases. From germline, CDR1 is SEHNR and CDR2 FQNEAQ (reference sequence). Trimming at V came to 5 bases and at J to 1 base, leaving 7 bases not matched to a gene. The CDR3 spans 16 residues. CDR3 protein: CASSTYTGGSYNEQFF. The CDR3 region has the DNA TGTGCCAGCAGCACCTATACAGGGGGGTCCTACAATGAGCAGTTCTTC.

The V gene is TRBV28, the J gene TRBJ1-2; D gene unclear. CDR1 MDHEN and CDR2 SYDVKM come from the germline V gene. The V gene lost 7 bases and the J gene lost 8 bases, with 17 bases spanning the gap. The CDR3 contains 13 residues. In DNA form, the CDR3 reads TGTGCCAGCATCTCTTCGGAATCACTGGGCTACACCTTC. The encoded protein is CASISSESLGYTF.

Here the CDR3 reads CSARDWDTQYF. CDR3 in DNA: TGCAGTGCTAGAGATTGGGATACGCAGTATTTT. The chain is built from TRBV20-1 and TRBJ2-3, with D hard to call. The CDR3 sequence is 11 residues long. V lost 0 bases and J 6 bases, leaving 4 bases between the germline ends. Germline loops: CDR1 DFQATT, CDR2 SNEGSKA (reference sequence).

This clonotype was seen a handful of times. This chain connects TRBV12-3 or TRBV12-4 to TRBJ2-6; TRBD1 agrees at 8 bases. The CDR3 runs 17 residues. V lost 6 bases and J lost 0; bases outside the gene matches: 7. CDR3 loop: CASSGGTGLSGANVLTF. The CDR3 bases are TGTGCCAGCAGCGGCGGGACAGGCCTCTCTGGGGCCAACGTCCTGACTTTC.

This sequence joins TRBV28 and TRBJ2-1; 10 bases map to TRBD2. The CDR3 consists of 13 residues. Per germline, CDR1 MDHEN and CDR2 SYDVKM. Trimming cost V 5 bases and J 7 bases; bases outside gene matches: 2. CDR3 protein: CASSGGLANEQFF. The CDR3 nucleotides are TGTGCCAGCAGTGGGGGACTAGCGAATGAGCAGTTCTTC.

This clonotype was picked up a small number of times. The CDR3 loop reads CASSVDRARRGGYTF. The CDR3 coding sequence is TGTGCCAGCAGCGTAGACAGGGCCCGCCGAGGCGGCTACACCTTC. The chain employs TRBV7-2 and TRBJ1-2; 7 nucleotides align to TRBD1. The length of the CDR3 is 15 residues. The trim removed 5 bases at V and 8 bases at J, leaving 14 bases unmatched. Germline CDR1 reads SGHTA; CDR2 reads FQGNSA.

In this sample, this clonotype turned up many times. The chain is built from TRBV12-3 or TRBV12-4 and TRBJ1-2, with D possibly matching TRBD1 (6 bases). The V end was cut by 6 bases, the J end by 8 bases, with 13 bases between. This CDR3 contains 12 residues. CDR3 amino acids: CASSRDTPGYTF. The CDR3 nucleotides are TGTGCCAGCAGCAGGGACACCCCGGGCTACACCTTC.

V and J are TRBV5-1 and TRBJ2-5, with 13 bases fitting TRBD2. Germline V gene lookup returns CDR1 SGHRS and CDR2 YFSETQ. V shed 3 bases and J 1 base; nucleotides not matched to a gene: 21. This CDR3 region has 22 residues. The CDR3 DNA reads TGCGCCAGCAGCTCGACCGGGACTAGCGGGACACTGCCTTCTTTACCCCAAGAGACCCAGTACTTC. This codes for CASSSTGTSGTLPSLPQETQYF.

This clonotype was seen a few times. This chain links TRBV28 with TRBJ2-7; D unresolved. From germline, CDR1 is MDHEN and CDR2 SYDVKM. Trimming pared 6 bases from V and 0 bases from J, leaving 9 bases between. There are 13 residues in the CDR3. CDR3 region: CASRGYGSYEQYF. CDR3 DNA sequence: TGTGCCAGCAGGGGTTACGGCTCCTACGAGCAGTACTTC.

The CDR3 DNA reads as TGTGCCAGCAGAAACCGACAAGACGGCATTACCCAGTACTTC. Protein: CASRNRQDGITQYF. This chain connects TRBV27 to TRBJ2-5; no definite D call. The CDR3 is 14 amino acids. CDR1 MNHEY and CDR2 SMNVEV come from the germline V gene (reference sequence). Trimming removed 6 bases at V and 8 bases at J, with 19 bases between.

The sample holds many counts of this clonotype. The J gene is TRBJ2-3, the V gene TRBV5-1; D perhaps matches TRBD1 (6 bases). Germline V gene lookup returns CDR1 SGHRS and CDR2 YFSETQ. This CDR3 region has 13 residues. The V end was cut by 5 bases, the J end by 3 bases, with 10 bases between. In DNA form, the CDR3 reads TGCGCCAGCAGTTCACAGGGAACAGATACGCAGTATTTT. Protein: CASSSQGTDTQYF.

This clonotype was seen only a few times. The chain recombines TRBV3-1 with TRBJ2-7; 8 bases map to TRBD1. The CDR3 runs 16 residues. Trimming cost V 1 base and J 7 bases; bases outside gene matches: 12. In germline, CDR1 is LGHDT, CDR2 YNNKEL (reference sequence). CDR3: CASSQVLPRGPGEQYF. CDR3 nucleotide sequence: TGTGCCAGCAGCCAAGTCCTGCCCAGGGGGCCTGGAGAGCAGTACTTC.

In its sample, this clonotype was seen a few times. This chain connects TRBV29-1 to TRBJ1-2, with D unresolved. Germline V gene lookup returns CDR1 SQVTM and CDR2 ANQGSEA. CDR3 size: 16 residues. V lost 2 bases to trimming and J lost 0 bases, with 16 bases between them. CDR3 in DNA: TGCAGCGTTGAACTTCTGGCGACAACTACTAACTATGGCTACACCTTC. It yields the protein CSVELLATTTNYGYTF.

This clonotype occurred many times. This CDR3 is CAISESLTSGNTGELFF. Here the CDR3 DNA reads TGTGCCATCAGCGAAAGTCTGACTAGCGGGAACACCGGGGAGCTGTTTTTT. This chain uses TRBV10-3 with TRBJ2-2, with TRBD2 matching 9 bases. The V segment lost 6 bases and the J segment 1 base; nucleotides outside the gene matches: 9. Germline loops: CDR1 ENHRY, CDR2 SYGVKD. This CDR3 contains 17 residues.

This clonotype occurred a few times. The junction and the germline gene differ at one end; a read error may be behind it. The chain employs TRBV3-1 and TRBJ2-1; 14 nucleotides align to TRBD2. CDR1 and CDR2 (germline): LGHDT, YNNKEL (reference sequence). The CDR3 spans 17 residues. The CDR3 DNA reads as TGTGCCAGCACCCAAAGGACTAGCGGGAGGACCGTTATTGAGCAGTTCTTC. Its protein is CASTQRTSGRTVIEQFF.

This clonotype was counted only a few times. This chain joins TRBV28 and TRBJ2-6, with D perhaps matching TRBD1 (5 bases). The germline V gene encodes CDR1 MDHEN and CDR2 SYDVKM. The length of the CDR3 is 17 residues. The ends were cut back, 2 bases at V and 4 bases at J, with 15 bases in the middle. The CDR3 here is CASSLISPGSGANVLTF. The DNA of the CDR3 is TGTGCCAGCAGTTTAATCAGTCCAGGGTCAGGGGCCAACGTCCTGACTTTC.

This clonotype has just a few counts. The CDR3 region is CASSTGTTNTGELFF. The CDR3 DNA reads TGCGCCAGCAGCACCGGGACTACCAACACCGGGGAGCTGTTTTTT. The chain is built from TRBV5-1 and TRBJ2-2; 7 positions match TRBD2. Per the germline V gene, CDR1 is SGHRS and CDR2 is YFSETQ. Trimming cost V 4 bases and J 2 bases; bases outside gene matches: 5. The CDR3 runs 15 residues.

V gene TRBV6-2 or TRBV6-3 combines with J gene TRBJ2-5; perhaps D is TRBD1 or TRBD2 (6 bases each). Germline V CDR1 and CDR2: MNHEY, SVGEGT. The V end was cut by 0 bases, the J end by 1 base, with 9 bases between. The CDR3 is 15 amino acids. CDR3: CASSYSRGGQETQYF. For the CDR3, the DNA is TGTGCCAGCAGTTACTCCAGGGGAGGCCAAGAGACCCAGTACTTC.

J is TRBJ2-3 and V is TRBV2; perhaps TRBD2 as D (6 bases). Between the trimmed V and J ends, which lost 8 bases and 2 bases, there was a span of 29 bases. The germline V gene encodes CDR1 SNHLY and CDR2 FYNNEI. The CDR3 spans 19 residues. CDR3 sequence reads: CASRTRRAGSPLNTDTQYF. The CDR3 bases are TGTGCCAGCCGAACTCGTCGGGCGGGAAGCCCCCTTAACACAGATACGCAGTATTTT.

This clonotype came up many times. The chain couples TRBV15 to TRBJ1-1; D uncertain. The CDR3 is 13 amino acids. Germline CDR1 reads LNHNV; CDR2 reads YYDKDF (reference sequence). The V end was cut by 4 bases, the J end by 8 bases, with 14 bases between. CDR3 bases: TGTGCCACCAGCACCCCCCTCACAGAAGAAGCTTTCTTT. Translation gives CATSTPLTEEAFF.

This clonotype was detected a few times. The rearrangement links TRBV6-1 to TRBJ1-4; maybe TRBD1 (5 bases). Germline CDR1 and CDR2: MNHNS and SASEGT. The V gene lost 6 bases and the J gene lost 7 bases, with 15 bases spanning the gap. The CDR3 sequence is 14 residues long. The CDR3 DNA sequence: TGTGCCAGCAGCGGACTTTTCGGGGGTGAAAAACTGTTTTTT. Residues: CASSGLFGGEKLFF.

This clonotype appeared many times. The rearrangement uses TRBV20-1 and TRBJ2-2; no clear D. Trimming left V 1 base short and J 7 bases short, with 10 bases between. The CDR3 extends over 13 amino acids. Germline V gene sequence: CDR1 DFQATT, CDR2 SNEGSKA (reference sequence). The CDR3 loop is CSARGSFGGELFF. The CDR3 nucleotides are TGCAGTGCTAGAGGGTCTTTTGGCGGGGAGCTGTTTTTT.

This clonotype has just a few counts. The genes are TRBV20-1 and TRBJ1-4; unclear D gene. The ends were cut back, 5 bases at V and 5 bases at J, with 6 bases in the middle. This CDR3 region has 11 residues. Looked up from germline, CDR1 is DFQATT and CDR2 is SNEGSKA (reference sequence). The CDR3 region is CSAGPNEKLFF. DNA for the CDR3: TGCAGTGCTGGTCCCAATGAAAAACTGTTTTTT.

V and J are TRBV12-3 or TRBV12-4 and TRBJ2-1; 7 bases agree with TRBD1. The CDR3 covers 14 residues. After removal of 7 bases from V and 4 bases from J, the junction contained 7 bases not matched to a gene. The CDR3 loop reads CASTEGTAYNEQFF. The CDR3 DNA reads as TGTGCCAGCACCGAAGGGACAGCATACAATGAGCAGTTCTTC.

This clonotype was counted a few times. J is TRBJ2-1 and V is TRBV5-1, with D perhaps assigned TRBD1 or TRBD2 (6 bases each). The CDR3 covers 18 residues. Germline loops: CDR1 SGHRS, CDR2 YFSETQ. V was cut by 4 bases and J by 1 base, with 21 bases left in between. The CDR3 coding sequence is TGCGCCAGCAGCCTAGGTGGGGTGTGGAGGGGGTCCTACAATGAGCAGTTCTTC. Protein: CASSLGGVWRGSYNEQFF. Full variable domain (outside the CDR3, taken from reference TRBV5-1 and TRBJ2-1): KAGVTQTPRYLIKTRGQQVTLSCSPISGHRSVSWYQQTPGQGLQFLFEYFSETQRNKGNFPGRFSGRQFSNSRSEMNVSTLELGDSALYLCASSLGGVWRGSYNEQFFGPGTRLTVL.

In its sample, this clonotype was seen a few times. The CDR3: CADVPDEQYF. The CDR3 nucleotides read TGTGCCGACGTCCCGGACGAGCAGTACTTC. This rearrangement joins TRBV24-1 to TRBJ2-7; no firm D call. The germline V and J ends were trimmed by 12 bases and 5 bases, with 10 bases remaining between them. Germline V gene sequence: CDR1 KGHDR, CDR2 SFDVKD. The length of the CDR3 is 10 residues.